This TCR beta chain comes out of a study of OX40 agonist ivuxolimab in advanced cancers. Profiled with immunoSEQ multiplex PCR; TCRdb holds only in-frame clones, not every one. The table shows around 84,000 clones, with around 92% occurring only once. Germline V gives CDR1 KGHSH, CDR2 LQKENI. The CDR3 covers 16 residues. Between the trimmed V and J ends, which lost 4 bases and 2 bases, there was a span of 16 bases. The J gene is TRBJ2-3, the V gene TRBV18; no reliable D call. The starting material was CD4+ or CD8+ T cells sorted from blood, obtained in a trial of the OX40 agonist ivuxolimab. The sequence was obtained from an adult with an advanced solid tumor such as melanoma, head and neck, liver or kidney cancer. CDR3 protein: CASSQSSRADTDTQYF. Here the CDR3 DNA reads TGTGCCAGCTCACAGAGTTCAAGGGCCGACACAGATACGCAGTATTTT.